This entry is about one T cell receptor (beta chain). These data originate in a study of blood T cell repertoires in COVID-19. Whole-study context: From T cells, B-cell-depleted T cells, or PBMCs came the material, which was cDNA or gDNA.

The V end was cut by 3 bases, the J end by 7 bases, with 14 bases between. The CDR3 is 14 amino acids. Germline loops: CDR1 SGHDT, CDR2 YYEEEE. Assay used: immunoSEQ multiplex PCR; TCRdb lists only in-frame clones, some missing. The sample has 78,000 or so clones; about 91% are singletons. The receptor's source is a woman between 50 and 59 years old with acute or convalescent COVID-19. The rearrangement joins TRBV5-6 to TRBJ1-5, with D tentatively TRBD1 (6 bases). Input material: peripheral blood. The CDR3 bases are TGTGCCAGCAGCTGGGGGACCACAGGGCAGCCCCAGCATTTT. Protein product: CASSWGTTGQPQHF.